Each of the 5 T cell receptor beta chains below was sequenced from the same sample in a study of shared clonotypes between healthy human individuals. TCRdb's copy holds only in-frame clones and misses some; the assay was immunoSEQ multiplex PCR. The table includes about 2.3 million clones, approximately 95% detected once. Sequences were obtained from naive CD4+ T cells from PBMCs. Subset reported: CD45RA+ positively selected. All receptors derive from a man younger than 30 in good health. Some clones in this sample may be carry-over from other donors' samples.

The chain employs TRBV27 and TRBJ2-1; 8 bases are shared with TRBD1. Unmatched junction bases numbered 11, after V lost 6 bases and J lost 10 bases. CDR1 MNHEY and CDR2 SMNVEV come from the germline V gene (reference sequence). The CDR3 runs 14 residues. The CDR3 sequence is CASRRQGREGEQFF. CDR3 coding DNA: TGTGCCAGCAGGAGACAGGGGCGAGAAGGGGAGCAGTTCTTC.

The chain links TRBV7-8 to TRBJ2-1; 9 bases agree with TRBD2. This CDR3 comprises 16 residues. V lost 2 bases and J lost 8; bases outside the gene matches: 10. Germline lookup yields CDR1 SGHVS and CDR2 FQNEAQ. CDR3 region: CASSLSGSGRGDEQFF. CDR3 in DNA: TGTGCCAGCAGCTTAAGTGGTAGCGGGAGAGGCGATGAGCAGTTCTTC.

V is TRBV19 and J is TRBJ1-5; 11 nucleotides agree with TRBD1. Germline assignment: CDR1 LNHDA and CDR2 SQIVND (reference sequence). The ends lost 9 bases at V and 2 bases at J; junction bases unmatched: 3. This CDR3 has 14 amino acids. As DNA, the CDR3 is TGTGCCAGCGGGACAGGGGGTGGCAATCAGCCCCAGCATTTT. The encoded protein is CASGTGGGNQPQHF.

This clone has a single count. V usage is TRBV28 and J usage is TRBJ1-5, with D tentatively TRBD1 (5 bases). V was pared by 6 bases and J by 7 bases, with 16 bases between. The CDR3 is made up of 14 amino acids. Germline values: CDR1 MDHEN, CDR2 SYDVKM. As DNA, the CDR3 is TGTGCCAGCAGGAGGGTAGGGGAAGGGCAGCCCCAGCATTTT. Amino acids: CASRRVGEGQPQHF. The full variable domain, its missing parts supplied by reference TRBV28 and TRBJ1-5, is DVKVTQSSRYLVKRTGEKVFLECVQDMDHENMFWYRQDPGLGLRLIYFSYDVKMKEKGDIPEGYSVSREKKERFSLILESASTNQTSMYLCASRRVGEGQPQHFGDGTRLSIL.

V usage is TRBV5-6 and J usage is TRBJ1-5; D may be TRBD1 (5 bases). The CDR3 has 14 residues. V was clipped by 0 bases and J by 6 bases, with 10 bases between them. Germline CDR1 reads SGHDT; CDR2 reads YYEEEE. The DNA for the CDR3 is TGTGCCAGCAGCTTGGCAGGGTGGGGTCAGCCCCAGCATTTT. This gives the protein CASSLAGWGQPQHF.